Listed below are T cell receptor beta chains from one sample, sequenced in a study of beta chain features in type 1 diabetes. Clones were read by immunoSEQ multiplex PCR, and TCRdb kept only the in-frame ones, dropping some. The data show some 240,000 clones, under 20% seen once. What was sequenced was naive CD4+ T cells from blood. The receptors were gathered from a man younger than 40 with type 1 diabetes. The CDR3 runs from the conserved cysteine through the conserved F or W. D genes are given only for firm matches. Some rows mark clone size as missing; the rest say once, few, many or name a class of expanded clone.

D: NA; size: few; J: TRBJ2-5; V: TRBV29-1; CDR3: CSVGYRQETQYF; DNA: TGCAGCGTTGGATACAGGCAAGAGACCCAGTACTTC
D: NA; size: few; J: TRBJ2-7; V: TRBV15; CDR3: CATSRDPTRAYEQYF; DNA: TGTGCCACCAGCAGAGATCCGACCCGTGCCTACGAGCAGTACTTC
D: NA; size: NA; J: TRBJ2-1; V: TRBV15; CDR3: CATSRDPAEQGFRNEQFF; DNA: TGTGCCACCAGCAGAGATCCTGCCGAGCAGGGTTTTAGGAATGAGCAGTTCTTC
D: NA; size: NA; J: TRBJ2-7; V: TRBV5-1; CDR3: CASSTGLSSSYEQYF; DNA: TGCGCCAGCAGCACAGGACTATCTTCCTCCTACGAGCAGTACTTC
D: TRBD1; size: few; J: TRBJ1-1; V: TRBV29-1; CDR3: CSAGTGGTEAFF; DNA: TGCAGCGCAGGGACAGGGGGGACTGAAGCTTTCTTT
D: TRBD2; size: NA; J: TRBJ2-7; V: TRBV28; CDR3: CASVFDSGSNEQYF; DNA: TGTGCCAGCGTCTTTGACAGCGGGAGTAACGAGCAGTACTTC
D: TRBD1; size: NA; J: TRBJ2-7; V: TRBV27; CDR3: CATRTGYEQYF; DNA: TGTGCCACCCGGACAGGGTACGAGCAGTACTTC
D: NA; size: NA; J: TRBJ2-1; V: TRBV7-9; CDR3: CASSLFQGYNNEQFF; DNA: TGTGCCAGCAGCTTATTTCAGGGGTACAACAATGAGCAGTTCTTC
D: NA; size: few; J: TRBJ2-3; V: TRBV30; CDR3: CAWSATTDTQYF; DNA: TGTGCCTGGAGTGCCACGACAGATACGCAGTATTTT
D: TRBD1; size: NA; J: TRBJ2-5; V: TRBV29-1; CDR3: CSVLDRARETQYF; DNA: TGCAGCGTTCTGGACAGGGCGAGGGAGACCCAGTACTTC
D: TRBD2; size: NA; J: TRBJ2-7; V: TRBV9; CDR3: CASSVQLAGYEQYF; DNA: TGTGCCAGCAGCGTACAGCTAGCGGGCTACGAGCAGTACTTC
D: TRBD1; size: NA; J: TRBJ2-2; V: TRBV13; CDR3: CASQGQGNTGELFF; DNA: TGTGCCAGCCAGGGACAGGGGAACACCGGGGAGCTGTTTTTT
D: TRBD1; size: NA; J: TRBJ2-7; V: TRBV7-2; CDR3: CASSRDRVSYEQYF; DNA: TGTGCCAGCAGCAGAGACAGGGTTTCGTACGAGCAGTACTTC
D: TRBD1; size: few; J: TRBJ2-5; V: TRBV9; CDR3: CASGADRGSETQYF; DNA: TGTGCCAGCGGAGCGGACAGGGGGTCAGAGACCCAGTACTTC
D: TRBD2; size: NA; J: TRBJ2-2; V: TRBV4-2; CDR3: CASSQTSGSGTGELFF; DNA: TGTGCCAGCAGCCAAACTAGCGGGAGCGGGACCGGGGAGCTGTTTTTT
D: TRBD2; size: NA; J: TRBJ2-5; V: TRBV11-2; CDR3: CASSLWVGGETQYF; DNA: TGTGCCAGCAGCTTATGGGTGGGAGGGGAGACCCAGTACTTC
D: NA; size: few; J: TRBJ2-1; V: TRBV7-9; CDR3: CASSSSGQSSYNEQFF; DNA: TGTGCCAGCAGCTCCAGCGGGCAGAGCTCCTACAATGAGCAGTTCTTC
D: NA; size: few; J: TRBJ1-4; V: TRBV25-1; CDR3: CASSEAPGYRELFF; DNA: TGTGCCAGCAGTGAGGCTCCAGGATATAGGGAACTGTTTTTT